The next 24 T cell receptor beta chains were all read from a single sample in a study of control samples from healthy donors and cancer patients. TCRdb keeps only in-frame clones here, not all; method: immunoSEQ multiplex PCR. The sample lists around 150,000 clones, around 90% occurring once. Sequenced: blood. The receptor source for this set is a man aged 30 to 39 in good health.

The rearrangement links TRBV10-3 to TRBJ2-1; 14 bases align to TRBD2. Looked up from germline, CDR1 is ENHRY and CDR2 is SYGVKD. Germline trimming cut 6 bases from V and 7 bases from J; bases unmatched to any gene: 11. The CDR3 has 17 amino acids. The CDR3 bases are TGTGCCATCAGCCCCGGGACTAGCGGGAGTTACGGAAATGAGCAGTTCTTC. The encoded protein is CAISPGTSGSYGNEQFF.

This clone has more than one count but fewer than ten. The chain has TRBV7-6 and TRBJ2-7; D call uncertain. Germline V lookup: CDR1 SGHVS, CDR2 FNYEAQ. The CDR3 runs 14 residues. V was cut by 1 base and J by 2 bases, with 9 bases left in between. CDR3 in DNA: TGTGCCAGCAGCTTAGATAGTGGTCCCTACGAGCAGTACTTC. This gives the protein CASSLDSGPYEQYF. Filled out from reference TRBV7-6 and TRBJ2-7, the complete variable domain reads GAGVSQSPRYKVTKRGQDVALRCDPISGHVSLYWYRQALGQGPEFLTYFNYEAQQDKSGLPNDRFSAERPEGSISTLTIQRTEQRDSAMYRCASSLDSGPYEQYFGPGTRLTVT.

The genes are TRBV7-6 and TRBJ1-1; D gene unclear. Trimming left V 1 base short and J 7 bases short, with 10 bases between. This CDR3 comprises 13 residues. The germline gives CDR1 SGHVS, CDR2 FNYEAQ. CDR3 residues: CASSLGAGREAFF. CDR3 DNA sequence: TGTGCCAGCAGCTTAGGGGCGGGCCGTGAAGCTTTCTTT.

This clone has just one count. The chain links TRBV30 to TRBJ1-4, with D tentatively TRBD1 (6 bases). The CDR3 is 16 amino acids. CDR1 is GTSNPN, CDR2 SVGIG, per germline (reference sequence). Trimming pared 1 base from V and 0 bases from J, leaving 12 bases between. The CDR3 sequence is CAWSGSGVSTNEKLFF. CDR3 sequence (DNA): TGTGCCTGGAGTGGGTCAGGGGTTTCAACTAATGAAAAACTGTTTTTT.

J is TRBJ2-7 and V is TRBV6-2 or TRBV6-3, with 8 bases aligning to TRBD2. J lost 4 bases, V lost 2 bases, and 7 bases had no gene match. CDR1 is MNHEY, CDR2 SVGEGT, per germline. The CDR3 spans 15 residues. The CDR3 bases are TGTGCCAGCAGTTACAGCGGGAGAACCTTATACGAGCAGTACTTC. Its translation: CASSYSGRTLYEQYF.

The chain joins TRBV5-6 to TRBJ1-4; TRBD1 might be the D (6 bases). The CDR3 is 15 amino acids. Trimming stripped 4 bases from V and 2 bases from J, with 12 bases between. Germline V gives CDR1 SGHDT, CDR2 YYEEEE. The CDR3 bases are TGTGCCAGCAGCCCCGGGGGACATACTAATGAAAAACTGTTTTTT. It encodes CASSPGGHTNEKLFF.

The CDR3, as DNA: TGTGCCAGCAGCATTACAGGGCACGGACTCCTGCCCGGGGAGCTGTTTTTT. Translating it yields CASSITGHGLLPGELFF. The chain employs TRBV5-4 and TRBJ2-2; TRBD1 is a possible D gene (6 bases). V lost 4 bases to trimming and J lost 6 bases, with 22 bases between them. This CDR3 comprises 17 residues. In germline, CDR1 is SGHNT, CDR2 YYREEE (reference sequence). Variable domain in full (rest from reference TRBV5-4 and TRBJ2-2): ETGVTQSPTHLIKTRGQQVTLRCSSQSGHNTVSWYQQALGQGPQFIFQYYREEENGRGNFPPRFSGLQFPNYSSELNVNALELDDSALYLCASSITGHGLLPGELFFGEGSRLTVL.

CDR3 bases: TGTGCCAGCAGTCCCTCCATAAGGTCTGTTATCCAGTACTTC. Protein: CASSPSIRSVIQYF. The chain is built from TRBV28 and TRBJ2-5, with unresolved D. The CDR3 has 14 residues. With 5 bases removed from V and 10 bases from J, the gap between germline ends came to 20 bases. Germline lookup yields CDR1 MDHEN and CDR2 SYDVKM.

The chain is built from TRBV25-1 and TRBJ2-1; 9 positions agree with TRBD2. The germline V gene has CDR1 MGHDK and CDR2 SYGVNS. V gave up 7 bases and J gave up 10 bases; unmatched junction bases: 11. The CDR3 runs 14 residues. CDR3 sequence reads: CASTRAGGPGEQFF. CDR3 sequence (DNA): TGTGCCAGCACCCGGGCGGGGGGGCCAGGAGAGCAGTTCTTC.

The chain couples TRBV27 to TRBJ1-3; no clear D. CDR1 MNHEY and CDR2 SMNVEV come from the germline V gene (reference sequence). The length of the CDR3 is 17 residues. The V end was cut by 2 bases, the J end by 0 bases, with 14 bases between. CDR3 amino acids: CASSLMGPQHSGNTIYF. The DNA for the CDR3 is TGTGCCAGCAGTTTAATGGGCCCTCAGCACTCTGGAAACACCATATATTTT.

The gene calls are TRBV6-6 and TRBJ1-3, with no clear D. Deletions cut 7 bases from V and 0 bases from J, with 7 bases between. Germline CDR1 is MNHNY and CDR2 is SVGAGI (reference sequence). This CDR3 comprises 13 residues. CDR3 protein: CASNPNSGNTIYF. The CDR3 nucleotides are TGTGCCAGCAACCCTAACTCTGGAAACACCATATATTTT.

The chain employs TRBV2 and TRBJ2-7; the match to TRBD1 covers 9 bases. CDR3 size: 15 residues. After removal of 10 bases from V and 3 bases from J, the junction contained 13 bases not matched to a gene. CDR1 and CDR2 (germline): SNHLY, FYNNEI. The CDR3 coding sequence is TGTGCCACCCCAAGGGGGGGACAGGGTCTCTACGAGCAGTACTTC. Its protein is CATPRGGQGLYEQYF.

The chain links TRBV19 to TRBJ2-5; 7 bases map to TRBD2. V trimming: 3 bases; J trimming: 4 bases; junction bases outside the gene matches: 8. The CDR3 is 15 amino acids. The germline gives CDR1 LNHDA, CDR2 SQIVND (reference sequence). In DNA form, the CDR3 reads TGTGCCAGTAGTATGGCGGGAGACTCCCGAGAGACCCAGTACTTC. It translates to CASSMAGDSRETQYF.

The chain couples TRBV15 to TRBJ2-7, with 11 bases aligning to TRBD1. CDR3 size: 16 residues. V lost 3 bases and J lost 2; bases outside the gene matches: 6. CDR1 LNHNV and CDR2 YYDKDF come from the germline V gene (reference sequence). In DNA, the CDR3 is TGTGCCACCAGCAGGGTAGGGACAGGGGGAACCTACGAGCAGTACTTC. Protein: CATSRVGTGGTYEQYF. The complete variable domain, with remaining parts taken from reference TRBV15 and TRBJ2-7, reads DAMVIQNPRYQVTQFGKPVTLSCSQTLNHNVMYWYQQKSSQAPKLLFHYYDKDFNNEADTPDNFQSRRPNTSFCFLDIRSPGLGDTAMYLCATSRVGTGGTYEQYFGPGTRLTVT.

V usage is TRBV10-3 and J usage is TRBJ2-1; TRBD2 aligns across 11 bases. There are 15 residues in the CDR3. Germline CDR1 ENHRY, CDR2 SYGVKD. V dropped 0 bases and J dropped 8; count of bases not matched to a gene: 3. CDR3 in DNA: TGTGCCATCAGTGAGTCGACTAGCGGGAACTATGAGCAGTTCTTC. Protein product: CAISESTSGNYEQFF.

The chain joins TRBV19 to TRBJ1-2, with D unclear. The V gene's germline CDR1 is LNHDA and CDR2 SQIVND (reference sequence). The CDR3 spans 13 residues. Between the trimmed V and J ends, which lost 1 base and 7 bases, there was a span of 10 bases. The CDR3 DNA is TGTGCCAGTAGTATAGGACCGAAGGGTGGCTACACCTTC. It is translated as CASSIGPKGGYTF.

J is TRBJ2-7 and V is TRBV14, with D tentatively TRBD2 (6 bases). CDR1 and CDR2 from the germline V gene are SGHDN and FVKESK. This CDR3 has 15 residues. Trimming stripped 1 base from V and 5 bases from J, with 15 bases between. As DNA, the CDR3 is TGTGCCAGCAGCCAAGCGTACAGCCGGGGGAACGAGCAGTACTTC. Protein: CASSQAYSRGNEQYF.

The V and J genes are TRBV27 and TRBJ2-1; TRBD2 matches at 8 bases. CDR1 and CDR2 from the germline V gene are MNHEY and SMNVEV (reference sequence). The CDR3 totals 14 residues. With V trimmed by 6 bases and J by 10 bases, 11 bases remained unmatched. In nucleotides, the CDR3 is TGTGCCAGCAGGTGGGGACTAGGGAGTCCCGAGCAGTTCTTC. This sequence encodes CASRWGLGSPEQFF.

V is TRBV27 and J is TRBJ2-1; either TRBD1 or TRBD2 may supply D (5 bases each). The CDR3 covers 15 residues. Germline CDR1 MNHEY, CDR2 SMNVEV (reference sequence). The V end was cut by 3 bases, the J end by 0 bases, with 9 bases between. CDR3 amino acids: CASSLGPSSYNEQFF. As DNA, the CDR3 is TGTGCCAGCAGTTTGGGACCGAGCTCCTACAATGAGCAGTTCTTC.

The chain recombines TRBV7-2 with TRBJ2-7; no reliable D call. The length of the CDR3 is 13 residues. V dropped 5 bases and J dropped 1 base, with 9 bases sitting between them. CDR1 SGHTA and CDR2 FQGNSA come from the germline V gene. DNA of the CDR3: TGTGCCAGCAGCCCCTCTCATTCCTACGAGCAGTACTTC. Translation: CASSPSHSYEQYF.

The J gene is TRBJ2-3, the V gene TRBV12-3 or TRBV12-4, with no clear D. Trimming stripped 3 bases from V and 8 bases from J, with 12 bases between. This CDR3 is built from 13 residues. CDR3: CASSFITGRTQYF. The CDR3 DNA is TGTGCCAGCAGTTTTATAACGGGTCGTACGCAGTATTTT.

The chain employs TRBV7-9 and TRBJ1-1; D uncertain. This CDR3 spans 15 amino acids. Germline V CDR1 and CDR2: SEHNR, FQNEAQ (reference sequence). Trimming took off 1 base at V and 0 bases at J, with 9 bases between the two ends. The CDR3 spells CASSLGVAMNTEAFF. The CDR3 nucleotides are TGTGCCAGCAGCTTAGGGGTGGCGATGAACACTGAAGCTTTCTTT. Based on the CDR3 plus reference TRBV7-9 and TRBJ1-1, the full variable domain is DTGVSQNPRHKITKRGQNVTFRCDPISEHNRLYWYRQTLGQGPEFLTYFQNEAQLEKSRLLSDRFSAERPKGSFSTLEIQRTEQGDSAMYLCASSLGVAMNTEAFFGQGTRLTVV.

Notes on this clone: The sample carries other DNA sequences with the same CDR3. J is TRBJ1-4 and V is TRBV4-3; 7 bases line up with TRBD1. The CDR3 sequence is 14 residues long. Losses at the gene ends were 1 base for V and 6 bases for J; bases not matched to a gene: 2. Per the germline V gene, CDR1 is LGHNA and CDR2 is YSLEER. This chain's CDR3 is CASSQGQGYEKLFF. CDR3 coding DNA: TGCGCCAGCAGCCAAGGACAGGGATATGAAAAACTGTTTTTT.

The gene calls are TRBV5-4 and TRBJ2-7; no firm D call. Germline V gene sequence: CDR1 SGHNT, CDR2 YYREEE (reference sequence). The CDR3 has 13 residues. Trimming took off 0 bases at V and 0 bases at J, with 4 bases between the two ends. The CDR3, as DNA: TGTGCCAGCAGCTTGGAACACTCCTACGAGCAGTACTTC. Translation: CASSLEHSYEQYF.